This T cell receptor (beta chain) comes out of a study of blood T cell repertoires in COVID-19. The wider study: Donors in the United States, Italy and Spain gave samples during acute or convalescent COVID-19. T cells, B-cell-depleted T cells, or PBMCs supplied cDNA or gDNA.

Germline CDR1 and CDR2: MDHEN and SYDVKM. Trimming took 4 bases from V and 11 from J; bases not matched to a gene: 13. This CDR3 is 14 amino acids long. Sequencing was performed with immunoSEQ multiplex PCR; in TCRdb, only in-frame clones are kept and a portion is missing. There are 200,000 or so clones in the sample; less than 90% occur only once, and under 2% lies in the top ten. The chain joins TRBV28 to TRBJ1-1; the match to TRBD1 covers 7 bases. This sequence originates from a man aged 35 to 55 with active or convalescent COVID-19. The specimen was peripheral blood. The CDR3 reads CASSSTGEPGRAFF. The CDR3 DNA sequence: TGTGCCAGCAGTTCCACAGGGGAACCGGGGCGGGCTTTCTTT.